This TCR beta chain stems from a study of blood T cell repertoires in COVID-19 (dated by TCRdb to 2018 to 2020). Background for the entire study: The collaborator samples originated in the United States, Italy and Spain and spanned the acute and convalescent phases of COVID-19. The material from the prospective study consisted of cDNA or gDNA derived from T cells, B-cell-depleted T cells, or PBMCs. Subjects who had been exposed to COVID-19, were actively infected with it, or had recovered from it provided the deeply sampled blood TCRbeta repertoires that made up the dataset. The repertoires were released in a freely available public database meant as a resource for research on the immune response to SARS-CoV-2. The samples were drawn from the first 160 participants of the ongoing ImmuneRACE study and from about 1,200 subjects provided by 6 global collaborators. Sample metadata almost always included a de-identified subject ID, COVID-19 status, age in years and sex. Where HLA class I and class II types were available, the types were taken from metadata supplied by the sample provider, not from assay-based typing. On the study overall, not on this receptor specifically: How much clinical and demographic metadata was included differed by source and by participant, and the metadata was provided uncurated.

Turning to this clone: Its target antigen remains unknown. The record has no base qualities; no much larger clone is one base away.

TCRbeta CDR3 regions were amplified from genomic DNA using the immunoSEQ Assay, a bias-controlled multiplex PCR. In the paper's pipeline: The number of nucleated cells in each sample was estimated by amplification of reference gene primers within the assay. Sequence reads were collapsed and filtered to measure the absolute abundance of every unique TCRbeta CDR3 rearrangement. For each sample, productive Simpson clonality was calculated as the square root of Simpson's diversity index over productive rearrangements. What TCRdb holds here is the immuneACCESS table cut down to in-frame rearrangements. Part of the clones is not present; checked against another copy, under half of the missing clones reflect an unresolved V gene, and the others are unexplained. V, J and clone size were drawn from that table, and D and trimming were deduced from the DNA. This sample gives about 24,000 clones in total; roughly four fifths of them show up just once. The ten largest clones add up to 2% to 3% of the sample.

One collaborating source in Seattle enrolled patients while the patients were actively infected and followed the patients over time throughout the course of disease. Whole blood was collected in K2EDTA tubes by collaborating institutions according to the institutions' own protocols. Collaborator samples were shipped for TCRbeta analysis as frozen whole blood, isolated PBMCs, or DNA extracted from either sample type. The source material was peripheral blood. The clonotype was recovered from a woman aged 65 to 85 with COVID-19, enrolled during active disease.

The CDR3 reads CASSDIRGQETQYF. Here is the DNA: TGTGCCAGCAGCGATATCAGGGGGCAAGAGACCCAGTACTTC. The rearranged chain carries TRBV6-5 and TRBJ2-5; the junction holds 7 bases that match TRBD1. CDR1 is given as MNHEY and CDR2 as SVGAGI, both from the germline V gene. The CDR3 holds 14 amino acids from the cysteine to the phenylalanine. The retained sequence is limited to the CDR3, 42 bases, with the frame set at the first base. The germline V and J ends show losses of 6 bases and 2 bases respectively, and no gene match explains 6 bases of the junction.